This T cell receptor (beta chain) was identified in a study of monozygotic twins with inflammatory bowel disease. The CDR3 consists of 15 residues. Germline V CDR1 and CDR2: DFQATT, SNEGSKA (reference sequence). Notes on this clonotype: Antigen: not known.

Each donor gave 2.5 to 3 ml of peripheral blood. Findings of the study overall: Twins classed as concordant or discordant showed no difference in repertoire similarity, possibly from limited power. Lower sharing of clonotypes with other individuals was seen in IBD patients than in healthy twins. This was most marked in patients showing signs of disease activity.

The input for each TCR library was around 4,000 ng of total RNA. TCRdb re-analyzed the 5' RACE reads; it lists each CDR3 protein once, without DNA. The ten most abundant clones cover roughly 5.3% of a sample with about 300,000 distinct CDR3 sequences. This chain joins TRBV20-1 and TRBJ2-5. The sequence was collected from a human donor with ulcerative colitis or Crohn's disease, or a healthy co-twin of an affected twin (not recorded which). The sequenced sample was blood. CDR3 loop: CSASELGSVTETQYF.